The clone carrying this T cell receptor (beta chain) occurred a few times. Template material for amplifying TCR beta CDR3 regions consisted of RNA transcripts. Carried out on the TCR CDR3, a first-round RT-PCR used the HTBI primer set. TCRdb fed the multiplex PCR reads into MiXCR, producing one record per CDR3 protein. In the table there are approximately 640,000 distinct CDR3 sequences, approximately 15% of which are singletons. The data originate from a study of T cells in Graves' hyperthyroidism and ophthalmopathy. The CDR3 is 17 residues long. Germline V CDR1 and CDR2: SGDLS, YYNGEE. V trimming: 3 bases; J trimming: 1 base; junction bases outside the gene matches: 7.

The receptor's source is a man aged 50 or older with Graves' hyperthyroidism. Material: blood. The chain has TRBV9 and TRBJ2-2; the match to TRBD1 covers 9 bases. The DNA for the CDR3 is TGTGCCAGCAGCGCCATGACAGGGGGGAGGAACACCGGGGAGCTGTTTTTT. It is translated as CASSAMTGGRNTGELFF.